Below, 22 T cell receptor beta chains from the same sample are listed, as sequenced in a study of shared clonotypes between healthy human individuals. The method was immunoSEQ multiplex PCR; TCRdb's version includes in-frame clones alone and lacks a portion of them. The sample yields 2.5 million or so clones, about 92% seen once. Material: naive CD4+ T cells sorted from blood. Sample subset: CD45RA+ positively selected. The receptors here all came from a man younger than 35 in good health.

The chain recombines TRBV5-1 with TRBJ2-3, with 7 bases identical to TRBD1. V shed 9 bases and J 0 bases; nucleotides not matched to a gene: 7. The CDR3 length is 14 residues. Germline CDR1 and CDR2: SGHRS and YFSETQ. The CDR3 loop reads CATSRGISTDTQYF. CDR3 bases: TGCGCCACCTCCAGGGGGATTAGCACAGATACGCAGTATTTT.

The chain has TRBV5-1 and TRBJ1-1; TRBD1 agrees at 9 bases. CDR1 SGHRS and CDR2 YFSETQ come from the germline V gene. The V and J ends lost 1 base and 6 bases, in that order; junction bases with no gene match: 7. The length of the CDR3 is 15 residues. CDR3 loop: CASSLRTGETAEAFF. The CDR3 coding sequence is TGCGCCAGCAGCTTGCGGACAGGGGAGACGGCTGAAGCTTTCTTT.

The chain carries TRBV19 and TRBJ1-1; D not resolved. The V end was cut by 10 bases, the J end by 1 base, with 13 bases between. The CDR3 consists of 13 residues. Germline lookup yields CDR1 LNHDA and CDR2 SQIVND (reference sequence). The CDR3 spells CATLKDTNTEAFF. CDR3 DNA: TGTGCCACCTTAAAAGACACGAACACTGAAGCTTTCTTT. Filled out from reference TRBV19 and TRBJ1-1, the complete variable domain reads DGGITQSPKYLFRKEGQNVTLSCEQNLNHDAMYWYRQDPGQGLRLIYYSQIVNDFQKGDIAEGYSVSREKKESFPLTVTSAQKNPTAFYLCATLKDTNTEAFFGQGTRLTVV.

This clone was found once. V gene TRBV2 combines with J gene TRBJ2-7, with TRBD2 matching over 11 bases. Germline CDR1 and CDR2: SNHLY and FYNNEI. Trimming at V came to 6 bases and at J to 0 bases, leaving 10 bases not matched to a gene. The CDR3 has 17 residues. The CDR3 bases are TGTGCCAGCAGCTATACTAGCGGGGGACCACTCTCCTACGAGCAGTACTTC. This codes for CASSYTSGGPLSYEQYF.

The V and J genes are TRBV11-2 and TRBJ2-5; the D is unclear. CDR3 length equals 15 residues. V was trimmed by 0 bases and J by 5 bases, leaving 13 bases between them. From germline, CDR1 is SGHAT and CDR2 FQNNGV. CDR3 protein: CASSLDLDERETQYF. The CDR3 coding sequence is TGTGCCAGCAGCTTAGATCTGGATGAGAGGGAGACCCAGTACTTC.

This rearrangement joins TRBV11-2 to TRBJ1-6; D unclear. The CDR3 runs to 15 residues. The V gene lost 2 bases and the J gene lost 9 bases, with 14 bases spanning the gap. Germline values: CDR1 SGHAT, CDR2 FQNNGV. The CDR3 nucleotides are TGTGCCAGCAGCTTAAGTCGATTCGGGTTTTCACCCCTCCACTTT. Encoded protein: CASSLSRFGFSPLHF.

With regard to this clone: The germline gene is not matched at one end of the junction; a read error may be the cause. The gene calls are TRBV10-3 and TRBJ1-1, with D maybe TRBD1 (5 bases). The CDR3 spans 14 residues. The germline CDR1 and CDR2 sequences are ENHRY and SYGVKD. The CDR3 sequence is CAVRGTDWNTEAFF. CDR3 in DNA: TGTGCCGTCAGAGGGACGGACTGGAACACTGAAGCTTTCTTT.

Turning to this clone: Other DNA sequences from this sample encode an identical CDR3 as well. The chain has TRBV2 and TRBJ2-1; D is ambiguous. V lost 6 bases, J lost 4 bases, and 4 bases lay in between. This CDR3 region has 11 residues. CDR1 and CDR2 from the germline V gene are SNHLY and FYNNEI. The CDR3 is CASSAYNEQFF. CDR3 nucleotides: TGTGCCAGCAGCGCTTACAATGAGCAGTTCTTC.

The CDR3 here is CASKAGTGNTIYF. In nucleotides, the CDR3 is TGTGCCAGCAAGGCAGGGACTGGAAACACCATATATTTT. The chain combines TRBV9 with TRBJ1-3; weak D call: TRBD1 (5 bases). Germline V gives CDR1 SGDLS, CDR2 YYNGEE. The CDR3 extends over 13 amino acids. Trimming shortened V by 6 bases and J by 2 bases, and 9 bases separated the two germline ends.

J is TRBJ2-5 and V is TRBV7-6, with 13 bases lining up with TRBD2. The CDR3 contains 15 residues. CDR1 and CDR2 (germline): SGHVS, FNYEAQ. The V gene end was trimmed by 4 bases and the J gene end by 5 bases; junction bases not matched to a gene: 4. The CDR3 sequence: CASSYTGLAGETQYF. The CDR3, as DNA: TGTGCCAGCAGCTACACGGGACTAGCGGGGGAGACCCAGTACTTC.

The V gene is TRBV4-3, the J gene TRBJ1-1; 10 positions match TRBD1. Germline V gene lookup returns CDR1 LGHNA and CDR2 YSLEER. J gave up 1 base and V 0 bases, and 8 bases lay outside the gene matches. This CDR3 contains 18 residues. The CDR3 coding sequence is TGCGCCAGCAGCCAAGATTTGGGACAGGGGCCTTCGAACACTGAAGCTTTCTTT. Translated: CASSQDLGQGPSNTEAFF.

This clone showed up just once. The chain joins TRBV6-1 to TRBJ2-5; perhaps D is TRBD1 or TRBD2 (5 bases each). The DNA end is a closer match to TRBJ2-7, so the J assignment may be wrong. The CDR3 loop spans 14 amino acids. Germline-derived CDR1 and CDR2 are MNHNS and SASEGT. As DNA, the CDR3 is TGTGCCAGCAACCCCTGGGGGAACTCCTACGAGCAGTACTTC. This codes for CASNPWGNSYEQYF.

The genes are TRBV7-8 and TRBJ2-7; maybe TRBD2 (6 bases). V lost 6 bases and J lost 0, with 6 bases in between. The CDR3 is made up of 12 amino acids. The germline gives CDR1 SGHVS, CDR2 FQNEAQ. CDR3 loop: CASRTSSYEQYF. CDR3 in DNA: TGTGCCAGCAGGACTAGCTCCTACGAGCAGTACTTC.

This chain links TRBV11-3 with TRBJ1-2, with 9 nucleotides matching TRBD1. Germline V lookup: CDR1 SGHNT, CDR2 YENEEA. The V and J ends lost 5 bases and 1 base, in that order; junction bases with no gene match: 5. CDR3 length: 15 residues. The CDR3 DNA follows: TGTGCCAGCAGCCTGGACAGGGGAGTTAACTATGGCTACACCTTC. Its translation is CASSLDRGVNYGYTF.

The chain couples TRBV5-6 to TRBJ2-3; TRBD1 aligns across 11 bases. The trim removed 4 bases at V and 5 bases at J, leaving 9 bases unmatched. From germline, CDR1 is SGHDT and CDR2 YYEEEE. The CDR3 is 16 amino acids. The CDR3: CASSPGQGVIQDTQYF. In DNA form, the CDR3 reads TGTGCCAGCAGCCCGGGACAGGGGGTTATTCAAGATACGCAGTATTTT.

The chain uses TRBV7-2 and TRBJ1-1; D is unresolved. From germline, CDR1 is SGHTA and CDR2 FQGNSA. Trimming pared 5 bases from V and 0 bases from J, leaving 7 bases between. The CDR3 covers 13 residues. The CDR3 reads CASSRNMNTEAFF. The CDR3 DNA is TGTGCCAGCAGCCGGAATATGAACACTGAAGCTTTCTTT. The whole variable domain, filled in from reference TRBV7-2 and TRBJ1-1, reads GAGVSQSPSNKVTEKGKDVELRCDPISGHTALYWYRQSLGQGLEFLIYFQGNSAPDKSGLPSDRFSAERTGGSVSTLTIQRTQQEDSAVYLCASSRNMNTEAFFGQGTRLTVV.

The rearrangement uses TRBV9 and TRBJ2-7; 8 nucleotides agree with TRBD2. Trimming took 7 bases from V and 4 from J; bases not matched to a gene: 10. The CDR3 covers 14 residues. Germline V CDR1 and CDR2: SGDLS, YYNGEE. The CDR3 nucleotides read TGTGCCAGCTCCCGGGGGGGGCCTGTATACGAGCAGTACTTC. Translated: CASSRGGPVYEQYF.

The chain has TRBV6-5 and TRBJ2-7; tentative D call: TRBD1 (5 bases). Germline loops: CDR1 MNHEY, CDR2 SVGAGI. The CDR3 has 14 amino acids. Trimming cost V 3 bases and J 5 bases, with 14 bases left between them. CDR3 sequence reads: CASSYSGNSDEQYF. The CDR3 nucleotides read TGTGCCAGCAGTTATTCAGGGAATTCAGACGAGCAGTACTTC.

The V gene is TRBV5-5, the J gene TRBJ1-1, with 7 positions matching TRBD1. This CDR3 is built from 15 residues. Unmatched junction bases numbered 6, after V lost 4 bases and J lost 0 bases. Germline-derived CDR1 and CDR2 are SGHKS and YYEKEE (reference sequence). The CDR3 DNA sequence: TGTGCCAGCAGCCCTCAGACAGGGATGAACACTGAAGCTTTCTTT. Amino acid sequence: CASSPQTGMNTEAFF.

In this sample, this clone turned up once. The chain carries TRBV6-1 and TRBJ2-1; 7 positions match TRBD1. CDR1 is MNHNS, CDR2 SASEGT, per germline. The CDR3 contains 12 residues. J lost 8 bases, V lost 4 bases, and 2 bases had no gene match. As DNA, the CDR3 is TGTGCCAGCAGTGCCCAGGGGGATGAGCAGTTCTTC. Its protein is CASSAQGDEQFF.

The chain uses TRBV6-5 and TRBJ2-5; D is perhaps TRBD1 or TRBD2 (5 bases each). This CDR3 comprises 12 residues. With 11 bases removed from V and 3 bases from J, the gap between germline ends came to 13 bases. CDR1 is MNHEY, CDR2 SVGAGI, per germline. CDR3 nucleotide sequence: TGTGCCTGTGGGACCCTCGAAGAGACCCAGTACTTC. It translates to CACGTLEETQYF.

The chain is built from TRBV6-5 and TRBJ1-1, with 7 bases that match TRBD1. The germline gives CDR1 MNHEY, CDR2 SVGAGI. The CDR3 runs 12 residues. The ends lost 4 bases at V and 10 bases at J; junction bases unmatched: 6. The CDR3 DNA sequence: TGTGCCAGCAGTTTACAGGGGTATCGAGCTTTCTTT. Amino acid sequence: CASSLQGYRAFF.